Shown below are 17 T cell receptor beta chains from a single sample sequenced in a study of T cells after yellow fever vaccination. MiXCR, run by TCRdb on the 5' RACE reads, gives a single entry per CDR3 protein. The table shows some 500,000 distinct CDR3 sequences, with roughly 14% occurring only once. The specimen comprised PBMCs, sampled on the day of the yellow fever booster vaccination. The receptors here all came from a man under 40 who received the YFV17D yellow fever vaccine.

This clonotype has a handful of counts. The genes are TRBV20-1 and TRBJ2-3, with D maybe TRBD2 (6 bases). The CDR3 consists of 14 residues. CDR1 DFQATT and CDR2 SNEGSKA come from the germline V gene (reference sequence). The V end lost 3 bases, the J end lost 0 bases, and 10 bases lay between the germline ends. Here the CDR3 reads CSARRETSTDTQYF. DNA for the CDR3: TGCAGTGCTAGGCGGGAAACTAGCACAGATACGCAGTATTTT.

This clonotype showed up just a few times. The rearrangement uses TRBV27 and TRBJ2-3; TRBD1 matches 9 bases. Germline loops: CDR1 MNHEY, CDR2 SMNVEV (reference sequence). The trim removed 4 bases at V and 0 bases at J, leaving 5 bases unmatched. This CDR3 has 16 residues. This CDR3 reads CASSYRGLGSTDTQYF. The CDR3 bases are TGTGCCAGCAGTTACAGGGGGCTGGGGAGCACAGATACGCAGTATTTT.

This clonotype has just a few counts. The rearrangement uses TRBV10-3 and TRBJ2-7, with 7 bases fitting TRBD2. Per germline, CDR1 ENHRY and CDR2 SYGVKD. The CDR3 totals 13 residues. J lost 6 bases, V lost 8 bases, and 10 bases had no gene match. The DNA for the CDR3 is TGTGCCATCTCTCCTCCGGGGGAGGGCGAGCAGTACTTC. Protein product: CAISPPGEGEQYF.

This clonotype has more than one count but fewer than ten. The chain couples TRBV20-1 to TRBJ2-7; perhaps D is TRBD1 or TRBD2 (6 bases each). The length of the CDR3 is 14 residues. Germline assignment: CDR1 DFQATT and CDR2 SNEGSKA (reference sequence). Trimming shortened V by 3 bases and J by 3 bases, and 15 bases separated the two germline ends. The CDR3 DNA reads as TGCAGTGCTAGGGGGGGCCCTATCCTCTACGAGCAGTACTTC. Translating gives CSARGGPILYEQYF.

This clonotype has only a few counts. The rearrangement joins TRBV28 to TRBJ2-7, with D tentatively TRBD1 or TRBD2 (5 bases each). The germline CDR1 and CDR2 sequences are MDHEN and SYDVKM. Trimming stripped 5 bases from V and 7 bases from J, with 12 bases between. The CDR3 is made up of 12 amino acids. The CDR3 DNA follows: TGTGCCAGCAGTCCGGGACCGCGGGAGCAGTACTTC. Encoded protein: CASSPGPREQYF.

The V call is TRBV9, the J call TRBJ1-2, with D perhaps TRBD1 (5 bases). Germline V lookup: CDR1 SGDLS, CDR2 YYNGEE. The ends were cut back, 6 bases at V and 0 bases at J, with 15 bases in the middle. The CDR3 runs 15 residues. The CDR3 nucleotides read TGTGCCAGCACGCCGGGGGACGGAACTAACTATGGCTACACCTTC. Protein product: CASTPGDGTNYGYTF.

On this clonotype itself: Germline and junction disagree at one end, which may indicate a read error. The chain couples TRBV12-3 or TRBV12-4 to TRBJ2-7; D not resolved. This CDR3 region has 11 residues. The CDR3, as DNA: TGTGCCGGCAGTCGACTCCTGGAGCAGTACTTC. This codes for CAGSRLLEQYF.

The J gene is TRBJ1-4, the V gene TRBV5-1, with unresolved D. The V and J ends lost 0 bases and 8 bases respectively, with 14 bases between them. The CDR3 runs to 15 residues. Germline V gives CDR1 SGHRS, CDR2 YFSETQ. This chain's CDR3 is CASSLAGEGREKLFF. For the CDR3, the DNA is TGCGCCAGCAGCTTGGCCGGCGAAGGGAGGGAAAAACTGTTTTTT.

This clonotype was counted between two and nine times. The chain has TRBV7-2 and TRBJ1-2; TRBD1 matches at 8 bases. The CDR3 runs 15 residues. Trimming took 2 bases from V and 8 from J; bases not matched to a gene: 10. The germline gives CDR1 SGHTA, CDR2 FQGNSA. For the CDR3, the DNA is TGTGCCAGCAGCTTACGGGGGACAGGTACTCGGGGCTACACCTTC. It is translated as CASSLRGTGTRGYTF.

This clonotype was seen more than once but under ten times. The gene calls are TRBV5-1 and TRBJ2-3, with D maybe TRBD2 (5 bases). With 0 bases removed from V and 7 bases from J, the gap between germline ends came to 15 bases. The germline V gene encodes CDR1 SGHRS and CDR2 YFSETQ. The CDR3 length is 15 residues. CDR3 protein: CASSLGGPDSNTQYF. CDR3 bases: TGCGCCAGCAGCTTGGGAGGGCCAGATAGTAATACGCAGTATTTT.

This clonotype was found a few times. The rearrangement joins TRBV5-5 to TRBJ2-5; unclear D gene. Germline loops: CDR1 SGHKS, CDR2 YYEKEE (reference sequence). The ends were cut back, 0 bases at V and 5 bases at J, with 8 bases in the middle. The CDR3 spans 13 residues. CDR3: CASSLGSDETQYF. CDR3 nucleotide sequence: TGTGCCAGCAGCTTGGGGTCCGACGAGACCCAGTACTTC.

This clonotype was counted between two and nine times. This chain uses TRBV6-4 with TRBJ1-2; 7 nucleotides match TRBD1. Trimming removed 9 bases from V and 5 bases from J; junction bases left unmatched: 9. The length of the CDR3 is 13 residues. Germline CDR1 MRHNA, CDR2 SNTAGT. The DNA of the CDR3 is TGTGCCAGTCGTGGACCAGGGGGGTATGGCTACACCTTC. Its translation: CASRGPGGYGYTF.

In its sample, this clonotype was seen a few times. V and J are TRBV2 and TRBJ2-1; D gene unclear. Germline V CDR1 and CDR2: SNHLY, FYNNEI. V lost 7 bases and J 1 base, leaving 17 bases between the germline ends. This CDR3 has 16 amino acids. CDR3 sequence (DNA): TGTGCCAGCACTCCAACGATCGCTTTTTCCTACAATGAGCAGTTCTTC. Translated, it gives CASTPTIAFSYNEQFF.

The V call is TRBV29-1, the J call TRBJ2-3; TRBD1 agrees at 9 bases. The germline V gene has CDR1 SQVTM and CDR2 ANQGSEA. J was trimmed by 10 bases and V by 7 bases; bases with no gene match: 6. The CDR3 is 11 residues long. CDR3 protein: CSAGGTGSQYF. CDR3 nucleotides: TGCAGCGCCGGGGGGACAGGGTCGCAGTATTTT.

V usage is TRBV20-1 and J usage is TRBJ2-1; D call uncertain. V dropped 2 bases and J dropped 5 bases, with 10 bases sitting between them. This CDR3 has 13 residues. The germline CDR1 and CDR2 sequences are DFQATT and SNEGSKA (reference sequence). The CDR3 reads CSARYGANNEQFF. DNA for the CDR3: TGCAGTGCTAGATACGGCGCAAACAATGAGCAGTTCTTC.

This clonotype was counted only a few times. CDR3 bases: TGCAGTGCTAGGACGGGCAGATCCTACAATGAGCAGTTCTTC. It translates to CSARTGRSYNEQFF. This chain joins TRBV20-1 and TRBJ2-1; D is unclear. V shed 3 bases and J shed 1 base, with 10 bases lying between them. Germline V CDR1 and CDR2: DFQATT, SNEGSKA (reference sequence). The length of the CDR3 is 14 residues.

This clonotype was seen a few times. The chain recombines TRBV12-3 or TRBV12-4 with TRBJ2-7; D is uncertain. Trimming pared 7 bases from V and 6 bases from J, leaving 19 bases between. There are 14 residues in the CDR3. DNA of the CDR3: TGTGCCAGCACCCAAACCGAAGTTCGTGGCGAGCAGTACTTC. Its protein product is CASTQTEVRGEQYF.